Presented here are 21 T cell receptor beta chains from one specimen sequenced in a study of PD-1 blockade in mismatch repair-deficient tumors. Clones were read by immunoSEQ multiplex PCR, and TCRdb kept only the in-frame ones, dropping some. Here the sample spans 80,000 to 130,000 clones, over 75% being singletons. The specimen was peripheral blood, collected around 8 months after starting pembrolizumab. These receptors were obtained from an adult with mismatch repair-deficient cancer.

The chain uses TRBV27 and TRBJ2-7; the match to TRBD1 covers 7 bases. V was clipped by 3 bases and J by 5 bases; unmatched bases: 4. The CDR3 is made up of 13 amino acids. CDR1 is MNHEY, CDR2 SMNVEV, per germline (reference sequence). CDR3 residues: CASSFTGVDEQYF. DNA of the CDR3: TGTGCCAGCAGTTTTACAGGGGTAGACGAGCAGTACTTC.

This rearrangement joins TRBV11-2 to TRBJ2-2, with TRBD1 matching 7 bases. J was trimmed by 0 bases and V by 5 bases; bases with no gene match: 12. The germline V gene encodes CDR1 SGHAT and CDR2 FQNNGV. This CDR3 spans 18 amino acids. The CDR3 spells CASSPRDRPFANTGELFF. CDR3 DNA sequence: TGTGCCAGCAGCCCAAGGGACAGACCATTCGCGAACACCGGGGAGCTGTTTTTT.

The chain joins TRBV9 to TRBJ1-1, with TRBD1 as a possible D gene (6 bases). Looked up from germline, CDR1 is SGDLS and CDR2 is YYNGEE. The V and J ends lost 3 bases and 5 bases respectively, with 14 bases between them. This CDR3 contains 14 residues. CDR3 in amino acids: CASSGRRGKTEAFF. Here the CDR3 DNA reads TGTGCCAGCAGCGGGAGAAGGGGGAAGACTGAAGCTTTCTTT.

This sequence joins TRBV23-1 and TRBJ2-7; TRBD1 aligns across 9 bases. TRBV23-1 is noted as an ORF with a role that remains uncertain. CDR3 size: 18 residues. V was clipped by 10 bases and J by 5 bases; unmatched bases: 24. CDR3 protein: CATRPHRDRVIIPHEQYF. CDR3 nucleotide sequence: TGCGCCACCCGACCCCACCGGGACAGGGTCATAATCCCCCACGAGCAGTACTTC.

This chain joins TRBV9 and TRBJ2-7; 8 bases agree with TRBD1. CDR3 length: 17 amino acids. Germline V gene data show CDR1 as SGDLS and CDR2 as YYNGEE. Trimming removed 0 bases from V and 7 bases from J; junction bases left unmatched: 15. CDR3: CASSVGGGTGGRWEQYF. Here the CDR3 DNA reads TGTGCCAGCAGCGTAGGTGGGGGCACAGGGGGACGGTGGGAGCAGTACTTC.

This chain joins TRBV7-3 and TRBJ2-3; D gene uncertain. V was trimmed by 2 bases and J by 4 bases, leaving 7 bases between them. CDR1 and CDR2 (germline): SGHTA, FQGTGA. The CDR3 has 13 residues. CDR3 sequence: CASSLGIADTQYF. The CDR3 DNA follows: TGTGCCAGCAGCTTAGGGATTGCAGATACGCAGTATTTT.

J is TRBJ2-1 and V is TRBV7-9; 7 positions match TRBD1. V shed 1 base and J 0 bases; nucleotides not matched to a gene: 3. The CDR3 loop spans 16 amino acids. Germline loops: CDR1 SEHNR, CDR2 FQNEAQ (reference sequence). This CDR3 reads CASSLEGQYSYNEQFF. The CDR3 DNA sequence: TGTGCCAGCAGCTTAGAGGGACAGTACTCCTACAATGAGCAGTTCTTC.

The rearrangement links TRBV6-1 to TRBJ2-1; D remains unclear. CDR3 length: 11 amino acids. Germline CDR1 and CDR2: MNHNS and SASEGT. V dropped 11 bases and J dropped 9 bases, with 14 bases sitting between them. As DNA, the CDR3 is TGTGCCGGAGAGGAAGTGGGTGAGCAGTTCTTC. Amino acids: CAGEEVGEQFF.

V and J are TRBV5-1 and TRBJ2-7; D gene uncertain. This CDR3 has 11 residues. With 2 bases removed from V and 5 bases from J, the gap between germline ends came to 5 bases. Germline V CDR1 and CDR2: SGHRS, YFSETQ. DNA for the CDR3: TGCGCCAGCAGCTTTGGGGACGAGCAGTACTTC. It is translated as CASSFGDEQYF.

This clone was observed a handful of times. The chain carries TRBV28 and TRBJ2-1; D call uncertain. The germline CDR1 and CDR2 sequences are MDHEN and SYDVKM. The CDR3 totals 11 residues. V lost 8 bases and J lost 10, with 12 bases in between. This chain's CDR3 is CASVDHGEQFF. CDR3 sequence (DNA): TGTGCCAGCGTGGACCACGGGGAGCAGTTCTTC.

In DNA form, the CDR3 reads TGTGCCAGCAGCTTAGCGGGGTCCAGGGCAGAACAGCCCCAGCATTTT. It encodes CASSLAGSRAEQPQHF. The rearrangement links TRBV7-9 to TRBJ1-5, with a tentative D call TRBD1 (5 bases). The CDR3 has 16 residues. Germline V gene sequence: CDR1 SEHNR, CDR2 FQNEAQ (reference sequence). Between the trimmed V and J ends, which lost 0 bases and 7 bases, there was a span of 16 bases.

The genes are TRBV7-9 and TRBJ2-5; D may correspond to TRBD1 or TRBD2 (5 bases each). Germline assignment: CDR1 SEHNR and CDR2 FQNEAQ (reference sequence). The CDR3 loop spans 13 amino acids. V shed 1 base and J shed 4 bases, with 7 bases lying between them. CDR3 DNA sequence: TGTGCCAGCAGCTTAGTTGGGGGAGAGACCCAGTACTTC. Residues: CASSLVGGETQYF. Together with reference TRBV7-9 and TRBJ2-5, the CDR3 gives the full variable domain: DTGVSQNPRHKITKRGQNVTFRCDPISEHNRLYWYRQTLGQGPEFLTYFQNEAQLEKSRLLSDRFSAERPKGSFSTLEIQRTEQGDSAMYLCASSLVGGETQYFGPGTRLLVL.

CDR3 residues: CASSEDWTNYGYTF. CDR3 nucleotides: TGTGCCAGCAGCGAGGACTGGACTAACTATGGCTACACCTTC. The J gene is TRBJ1-2, the V gene TRBV9; D is unresolved. There are 14 residues in the CDR3. The germline V gene has CDR1 SGDLS and CDR2 YYNGEE. V lost 3 bases and J 0 bases, leaving 9 bases between the germline ends. The full variable domain, rest sourced from reference TRBV9 and TRBJ1-2, is DSGVTQTPKHLITATGQRVTLRCSPRSGDLSVYWYQQSLDQGLQFLIQYYNGEERAKGNILERFSAQQFPDLHSELNLSSLELGDSALYFCASSEDWTNYGYTFGSGTRLTVV.

CDR3 coding DNA: TGTGCCAGCAGGTCAACGACCGGGGAGCTGTTTTTT. Protein: CASRSTTGELFF. The gene calls are TRBV6-5 and TRBJ2-2, with D unresolved. The ends were cut back, 6 bases at V and 5 bases at J, with 7 bases in the middle. Germline-derived CDR1 and CDR2 are MNHEY and SVGAGI. CDR3 length: 12 amino acids.

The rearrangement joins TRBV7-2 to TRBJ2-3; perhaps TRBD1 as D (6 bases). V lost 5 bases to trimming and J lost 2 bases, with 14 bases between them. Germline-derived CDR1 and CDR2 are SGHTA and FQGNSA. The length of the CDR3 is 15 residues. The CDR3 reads CASSRDGQFTDTQYF. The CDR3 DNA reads TGTGCCAGCAGCAGAGATGGACAGTTCACAGATACGCAGTATTTT.

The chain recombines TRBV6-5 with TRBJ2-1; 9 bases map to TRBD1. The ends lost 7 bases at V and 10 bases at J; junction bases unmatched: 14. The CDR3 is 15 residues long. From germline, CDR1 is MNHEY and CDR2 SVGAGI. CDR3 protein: CASTGRDRDNGEQFF. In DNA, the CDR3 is TGTGCCAGCACTGGTCGGGACAGGGACAATGGGGAGCAGTTCTTC.

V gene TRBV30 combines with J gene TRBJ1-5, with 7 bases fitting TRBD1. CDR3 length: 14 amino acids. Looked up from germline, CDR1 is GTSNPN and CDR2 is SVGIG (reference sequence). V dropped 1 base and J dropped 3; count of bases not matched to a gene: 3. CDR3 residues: CAWSAGTVNQPQHF. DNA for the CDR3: TGTGCCTGGAGTGCTGGGACAGTCAATCAGCCCCAGCATTTT.

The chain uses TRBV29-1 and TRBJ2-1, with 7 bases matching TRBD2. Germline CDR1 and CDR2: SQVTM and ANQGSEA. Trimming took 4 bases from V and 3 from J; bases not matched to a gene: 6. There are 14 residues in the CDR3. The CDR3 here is CSVVGEGSYNEQFF. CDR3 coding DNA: TGCAGCGTTGTCGGGGAGGGCAGCTACAATGAGCAGTTCTTC.

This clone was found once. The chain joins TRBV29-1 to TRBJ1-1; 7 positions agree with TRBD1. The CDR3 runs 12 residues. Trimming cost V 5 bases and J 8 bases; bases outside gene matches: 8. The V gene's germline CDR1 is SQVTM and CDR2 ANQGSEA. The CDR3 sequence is CSVLTGVGEAFF. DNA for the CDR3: TGCAGCGTTCTAACAGGGGTGGGCGAAGCTTTCTTT.

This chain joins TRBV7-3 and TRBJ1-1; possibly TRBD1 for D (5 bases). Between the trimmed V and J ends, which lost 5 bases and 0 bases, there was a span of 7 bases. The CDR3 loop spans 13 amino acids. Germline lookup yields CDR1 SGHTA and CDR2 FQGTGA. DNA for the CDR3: TGTGCCAGCAGCAAAGGGGTGAACACTGAAGCTTTCTTT. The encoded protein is CASSKGVNTEAFF. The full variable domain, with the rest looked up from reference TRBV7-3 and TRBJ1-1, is GAGVSQTPSNKVTEKGKYVELRCDPISGHTALYWYRQSLGQGPEFLIYFQGTGAADDSGLPNDRFFAVRPEGSVSTLKIQRTERGDSAVYLCASSKGVNTEAFFGQGTRLTVV.

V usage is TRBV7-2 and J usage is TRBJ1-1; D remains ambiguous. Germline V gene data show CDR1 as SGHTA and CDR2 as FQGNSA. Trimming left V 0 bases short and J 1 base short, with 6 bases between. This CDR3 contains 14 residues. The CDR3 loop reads CASSLATGNTEAFF. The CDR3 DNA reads TGTGCCAGCAGCTTAGCGACGGGGAACACTGAAGCTTTCTTT.